This entry lists 13 T cell receptor beta chains sequenced from one sample in a study of shared clonotypes between healthy human individuals. Clones were sequenced by immunoSEQ multiplex PCR, and TCRdb holds only the in-frame ones, with some missing. The sample has over 800,000 clones, around 92% seen once; the top ten hold more than 20%. Naive CD8 isolation took CD45RO-negative cells positively selected for CCR7 and excluded terminally differentiated effector memory CD45RA+ cells. The material sequenced was naive CD8+ T cells sorted from blood. The receptors derive from a man younger than 45 in good health.

The chain links TRBV15 to TRBJ2-7; perhaps TRBD1 as D (7 bases). Germline V CDR1 and CDR2: LNHNV, YYDKDF (reference sequence). Trimming removed 3 bases at V and 7 bases at J, with 19 bases between. This CDR3 spans 15 amino acids. In nucleotides, the CDR3 is TGTGCCACCAGCAGCGGGGGACAGTCGTACTTGGAGCAGTACTTC. Protein product: CATSSGGQSYLEQYF.

The chain employs TRBV5-1 and TRBJ2-5; maybe TRBD1 (7 bases). This CDR3 has 14 residues. Trimming took off 6 bases at V and 3 bases at J, with 15 bases between the two ends. Germline V gene lookup returns CDR1 SGHRS and CDR2 YFSETQ. The CDR3 protein is CASTVSRGEETQYF. DNA for the CDR3: TGCGCCAGCACGGTGTCCAGGGGGGAAGAGACCCAGTACTTC. Full variable domain (remainder filled in from reference TRBV5-1 and TRBJ2-5): KAGVTQTPRYLIKTRGQQVTLSCSPISGHRSVSWYQQTPGQGLQFLFEYFSETQRNKGNFPGRFSGRQFSNSRSEMNVSTLELGDSALYLCASTVSRGEETQYFGPGTRLLVL.

In the case of this clone: This sample includes further DNA sequences coding for the same CDR3. CDR3 sequence (DNA): TGTGCCAGCCGGGACAGGGTCTATGGCTACACCTTC. Translation gives CASRDRVYGYTF. V usage is TRBV2 and J usage is TRBJ1-2, with 9 bases lining up with TRBD1. The CDR3 runs 12 residues. V dropped 8 bases and J dropped 4; count of bases not matched to a gene: 2. Per the germline V gene, CDR1 is SNHLY and CDR2 is FYNNEI.

This rearrangement joins TRBV18 to TRBJ2-3; D is possibly TRBD2 (5 bases). The CDR3 has 15 amino acids. V lost 3 bases, J lost 2 bases, and 12 bases lay in between. Germline values: CDR1 KGHSH, CDR2 LQKENI. CDR3 residues: CASSPLGRVTDTQYF. The CDR3 DNA sequence: TGTGCCAGCTCACCCCTTGGGCGGGTCACAGATACGCAGTATTTT.

As regards this clone: Other DNA sequences in the sample encode the same CDR3. The V and J genes are TRBV6-5 and TRBJ2-1; 12 bases are a match to TRBD1. Germline CDR1 and CDR2: MNHEY and SVGAGI. The V gene end was trimmed by 6 bases and the J gene end by 8 bases; junction bases not matched to a gene: 5. The CDR3 totals 14 residues. The CDR3 loop reads CASSSGTGGYEQFF. The DNA for the CDR3 is TGTGCCAGCAGCTCCGGGACAGGGGGCTATGAGCAGTTCTTC.

This chain uses TRBV19 with TRBJ2-2; D is unresolved. This CDR3 spans 13 amino acids. Deletions cut 0 bases from V and 5 bases from J, with 4 bases between. Per germline, CDR1 LNHDA and CDR2 SQIVND (reference sequence). CDR3 sequence: CASSIDGTGELFF. For the CDR3, the DNA is TGTGCCAGTAGTATAGACGGGACCGGGGAGCTGTTTTTT.

This clone occurred a few times. The gene calls are TRBV25-1 and TRBJ2-2, with unresolved D. Germline lookup yields CDR1 MGHDK and CDR2 SYGVNS. The CDR3 is 12 residues long. V was trimmed by 4 bases and J by 7 bases, leaving 7 bases between them. The chain's CDR3 is CASSAQIGELFF. CDR3 DNA: TGTGCCAGCAGTGCCCAGATCGGGGAGCTGTTTTTT.

V gene TRBV14 combines with J gene TRBJ1-1; D is ambiguous. The CDR3 sequence is 12 residues long. The V end lost 1 base, the J end lost 10 bases, and 10 bases lay between the germline ends. Germline V gives CDR1 SGHDN, CDR2 FVKESK. The CDR3 coding sequence is TGTGCCAGCAGCCAAGCGGGCCCCCCAGCTTTCTTT. It codes for CASSQAGPPAFF.

The chain uses TRBV5-4 and TRBJ2-5; possible D gene TRBD2, 6 bases. Trimming pared 10 bases from V and 0 bases from J, leaving 16 bases between. The CDR3 runs 14 residues. Germline assignment: CDR1 SGHNT and CDR2 YYREEE (reference sequence). For the CDR3, the DNA is TGTGCCTCCCGGGACTCTTCGTACCAAGAGACCCAGTACTTC. Translation gives CASRDSSYQETQYF.

This clone has just a few counts. This sample includes further DNA sequences coding for the same CDR3. The chain is built from TRBV9 and TRBJ1-1, with a weak D call TRBD1 (5 bases). The germline gives CDR1 SGDLS, CDR2 YYNGEE. Trimming cost V 0 bases and J 3 bases, with 6 bases left between them. The CDR3 length is 13 residues. CDR3 loop: CASSVGGDTEAFF. For the CDR3, the DNA is TGTGCCAGCAGCGTAGGGGGGGACACTGAAGCTTTCTTT. Complete variable domain (other parts from reference TRBV9 and TRBJ1-1): DSGVTQTPKHLITATGQRVTLRCSPRSGDLSVYWYQQSLDQGLQFLIQYYNGEERAKGNILERFSAQQFPDLHSELNLSSLELGDSALYFCASSVGGDTEAFFGQGTRLTVV.

The chain couples TRBV27 to TRBJ1-2; TRBD1 matches at 10 bases. CDR3 size: 17 residues. Trimming at V came to 7 bases and at J to 5 bases, leaving 16 bases not matched to a gene. Per germline, CDR1 MNHEY and CDR2 SMNVEV (reference sequence). Here the CDR3 reads CASNTRDRGPIGYGYTF. The CDR3 coding sequence is TGTGCCAGCAATACACGGGACAGGGGACCCATAGGGTATGGCTACACCTTC.

This chain links TRBV4-3 with TRBJ2-1, with 7 positions matching TRBD2. V dropped 1 base and J dropped 5; count of bases not matched to a gene: 17. The CDR3 extends over 19 amino acids. Germline CDR1 and CDR2: LGHNA and YSLEER. DNA of the CDR3: TGCGCCAGCAGCCAAGGAACTAGCGTGACATCACCGCTCCACAATGAGCAGTTCTTC. Encoded protein: CASSQGTSVTSPLHNEQFF.

The chain combines TRBV28 with TRBJ1-5; maybe TRBD1 (6 bases). CDR1 and CDR2 (germline): MDHEN, SYDVKM. V shed 5 bases and J shed 0 bases, with 14 bases lying between them. CDR3 length equals 16 residues. CDR3 in amino acids: CASSSGTTYSNQPQHF. DNA for the CDR3: TGTGCCAGCAGTAGCGGGACAACTTATAGCAATCAGCCCCAGCATTTT.